This record concerns one T cell receptor (beta chain) sequence. Antigen: not known. The data stem from a study of T-cell memory formation after mild COVID-19. Germline CDR1 LGHDT, CDR2 YNNKEL (reference sequence). Trimming took 2 bases from V and 1 from J, leaving 8 bases between them. This CDR3 has 14 residues. TCRdb re-analysed the 5' RACE reads in MiXCR, keeping a single row per CDR3 protein. In the table there are roughly 130,000 distinct CDR3 sequences, approximately 5.9% of which are singletons. Notes on the study in general: Clones that got smaller from day 15 to 85 had even CD4/CD8, while clones growing later tipped toward CD4+.

Sequencing input: PBMCs or a T cell subset sorted from them (not recorded which). The chain couples TRBV3-1 to TRBJ1-1; D unresolved. The TCR was taken from an adult woman who had mild COVID-19 (a few samples of this study predate the infection). Cell type and time point are not known. The CDR3 protein is CASSQTNANTEAFF. Written as DNA, the CDR3 is TGTGCCAGCAGCCAAACGAACGCGAACACTGAAGCTTTCTTT.